This TCR beta chain was sequenced in a study of regulatory and conventional T cells in RAG deficiency. V was clipped by 2 bases and J by 5 bases, with 13 bases between them. Looked up from germline, CDR1 is MNHNY and CDR2 is SVGAGI (reference sequence). CDR3 length: 15 residues. Note on this clone: The antigen remains undetermined.

The repertoire was sequenced with immunoSEQ multiplex PCR; TCRdb's copy has only in-frame clones and lacks some. The table has 40,000 to 55,000 clones, over 80% seen once. Conventional CD4+ T cells were sorted from blood as CD25-low CD127-high cells. Regarding the study as a whole: In Omenn syndrome, Treg and Tconv repertoires overlapped >85%. Treg unique TCR beta sequences were approximately 100-fold fewer in Omenn syndrome and CID/AS patients than controls. Shannon entropy was markedly lower and Simpson indices higher in RAG-deficient patients than control T-cell subsets.

These data also featured in a second study, about regulatory T cells. That publication notes: The primer mix had 52 TRBV and 13 TRBJ primers.

The chain is built from TRBV6-6 and TRBJ1-5; weak D call: TRBD1 (6 bases). The receptor comes from a human donor in good health. Sequencing was carried out using CD4+ effector T cells sorted from blood. The CDR3 sequence is CASSYPAGDYQPQHF. CDR3 nucleotides: TGTGCCAGCAGTTACCCGGCAGGGGACTATCAGCCCCAGCATTTT.